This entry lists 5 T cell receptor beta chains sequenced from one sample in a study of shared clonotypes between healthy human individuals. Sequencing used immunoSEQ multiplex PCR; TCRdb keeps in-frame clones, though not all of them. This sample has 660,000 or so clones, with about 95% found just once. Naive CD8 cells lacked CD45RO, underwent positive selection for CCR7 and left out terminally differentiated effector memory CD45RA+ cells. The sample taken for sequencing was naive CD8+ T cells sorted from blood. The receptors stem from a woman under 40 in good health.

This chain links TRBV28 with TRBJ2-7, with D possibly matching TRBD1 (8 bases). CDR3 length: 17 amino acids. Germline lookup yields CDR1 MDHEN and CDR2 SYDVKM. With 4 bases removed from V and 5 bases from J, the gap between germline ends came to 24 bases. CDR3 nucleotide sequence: TGTGCCAGCAGTTGGGACAGGCGCCGGGGGGACTTCCACGAGCAGTACTTC. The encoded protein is CASSWDRRRGDFHEQYF.

CDR3 amino acids: CASNNLGAFSGRAHTDTQYF. CDR3 bases: TGCGCCAGCAACAACTTGGGGGCTTTTAGCGGGAGGGCCCACACAGATACGCAGTATTTT. The chain is built from TRBV4-1 and TRBJ2-3, with 11 bases identical to TRBD2. Trimming at V came to 7 bases and at J to 2 bases, leaving 20 bases not matched to a gene. Per the germline V gene, CDR1 is MGHRA and CDR2 is YSYEKL. This CDR3 has 20 residues.

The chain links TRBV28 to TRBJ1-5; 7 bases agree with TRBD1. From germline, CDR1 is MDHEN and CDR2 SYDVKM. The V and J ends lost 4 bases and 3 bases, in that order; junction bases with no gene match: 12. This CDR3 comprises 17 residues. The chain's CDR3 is CASSSPKNRGTNQPQHF. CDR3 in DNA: TGTGCCAGCAGTTCTCCAAAAAACAGGGGTACCAATCAGCCCCAGCATTTT.

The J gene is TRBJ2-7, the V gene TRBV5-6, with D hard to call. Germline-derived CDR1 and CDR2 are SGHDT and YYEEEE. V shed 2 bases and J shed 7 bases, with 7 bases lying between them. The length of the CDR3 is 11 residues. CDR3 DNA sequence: TGTGCCAGCAGCTTCCGTACAGAGCAGTACTTC. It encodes CASSFRTEQYF.

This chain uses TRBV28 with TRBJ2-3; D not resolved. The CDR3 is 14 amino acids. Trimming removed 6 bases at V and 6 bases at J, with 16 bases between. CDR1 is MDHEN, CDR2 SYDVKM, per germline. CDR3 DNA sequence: TGTGCCAGCAGACCCACCTTACTGGCCGATACGCAGTATTTT. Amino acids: CASRPTLLADTQYF.